The 29 T cell receptor beta chains listed next were all sequenced from one sample in a study of PD-1 blockade in classical Hodgkin lymphoma. Noted time point: newly diagnosed, previously untreated cHL patient sample. Researchers used magnetic negative selection to pull out pure CD4+ T cells from thawed PBMCs. The protocol was immunoSEQ multiplex PCR, while the TCRdb copy is restricted to in-frame clones and leaves out a portion. The table records 30,000 to 40,000 clones, approximately 90% of them present only once. Input material: CD4+ T cells from blood. The receptors derive from a human donor with classical Hodgkin lymphoma.

The V call is TRBV19, the J call TRBJ1-5; D may be TRBD1 (5 bases). This CDR3 comprises 14 residues. Deletions cut 6 bases from V and 9 bases from J, with 18 bases between. Germline V gene data show CDR1 as LNHDA and CDR2 as SQIVND (reference sequence). The CDR3 bases are TGTGCCAGTAGGATGACAGCCGACATGGGGCCCCAGCATTTT. Its translation is CASRMTADMGPQHF.

The J gene is TRBJ1-2, the V gene TRBV2; 7 bases agree with TRBD1. Germline-derived CDR1 and CDR2 are SNHLY and FYNNEI. There are 14 residues in the CDR3. Trimming cost V 0 bases and J 2 bases; bases outside gene matches: 0. Here the CDR3 reads CASSEADRNYGYTF. The CDR3 bases are TGTGCCAGCAGTGAAGCGGACAGGAACTATGGCTACACCTTC.

There are a few counts of this clone. This chain connects TRBV21-1 to TRBJ1-3. TRBV21-1 is a known pseudogene. This CDR3 has 14 amino acids. CDR3 bases: TGTGCCAGCAGCAACGTGGACGGAAAGAACACCATATATTTT. Translated: CASSNVDGKNTIYF.

J is TRBJ2-1 and V is TRBV18, with 9 bases matching TRBD2. The CDR3 consists of 16 residues. From germline, CDR1 is KGHSH and CDR2 LQKENI. The V gene end was trimmed by 8 bases and the J gene end by 4 bases; junction bases not matched to a gene: 12. CDR3 bases: TGTGCCAGCCGCCTGGCGCTAGCGGGACCTTACAATGAGCAGTTCTTC. As protein: CASRLALAGPYNEQFF.

CDR3 in amino acids: CASSRGGRVTDTQYF. In DNA, the CDR3 is TGTGCCAGTAGTAGGGGGGGGCGGGTCACAGATACGCAGTATTTT. This chain joins TRBV19 and TRBJ2-3; TRBD2 is a possible D gene (7 bases). The germline V gene encodes CDR1 LNHDA and CDR2 SQIVND (reference sequence). Trimming removed 4 bases from V and 2 bases from J, with 13 bases in between. This CDR3 is 15 amino acids long.

This chain joins TRBV30 and TRBJ2-5; D is perhaps TRBD1 (5 bases). The CDR3 is 12 amino acids. V shed 0 bases and J shed 4 bases, with 6 bases lying between them. Germline V gene lookup returns CDR1 GTSNPN and CDR2 SVGIG (reference sequence). CDR3 sequence: CAWSVRAETQYF. Here the CDR3 DNA reads TGTGCCTGGAGTGTCAGGGCAGAGACCCAGTACTTC.

V is TRBV5-6 and J is TRBJ2-5; D remains ambiguous. Looked up from germline, CDR1 is SGHDT and CDR2 is YYEEEE. The CDR3 has 11 residues. V dropped 2 bases and J dropped 4 bases, with 3 bases sitting between them. This CDR3 is CASSLLETQYF. CDR3 nucleotides: TGTGCCAGCAGCTTATTAGAGACCCAGTACTTC.

The chain joins TRBV5-5 to TRBJ2-7; 7 bases are a match to TRBD1. Germline V gene sequence: CDR1 SGHKS, CDR2 YYEKEE (reference sequence). J was trimmed by 5 bases and V by 4 bases; bases with no gene match: 12. The CDR3 spans 15 residues. CDR3 bases: TGTGCCAGCAGCCGAATAGTCACAGGGGACCACGAGCAGTACTTC. This gives the protein CASSRIVTGDHEQYF.

J is TRBJ2-3 and V is TRBV10-3, with 7 bases identical to TRBD2. V was pared by 6 bases and J by 2 bases, with 8 bases of the junction left unmatched. CDR1 ENHRY and CDR2 SYGVKD come from the germline V gene. The CDR3 contains 15 residues. The CDR3 reads CAISAGTTTTDTQYF. The CDR3 DNA reads TGTGCCATCAGCGCCGGGACTACAACCACAGATACGCAGTATTTT.

The V gene is TRBV6-5, the J gene TRBJ2-7, with TRBD2 identical over 7 bases. The CDR3 totals 14 residues. J lost 2 bases, V lost 5 bases, and 6 bases had no gene match. Looked up from germline, CDR1 is MNHEY and CDR2 is SVGAGI. This CDR3 is CASSLASGTYEQYF. CDR3 bases: TGTGCCAGCAGTCTGGCTAGCGGTACCTACGAGCAGTACTTC.

The CDR3 DNA reads as TGCGCCAGCAGCCGGGACAGCCTTTCTGGAAACACCATATATTTT. Translation: CASSRDSLSGNTIYF. The chain couples TRBV5-1 to TRBJ1-3; TRBD1 agrees at 7 bases. This CDR3 has 15 residues. Per the germline V gene, CDR1 is SGHRS and CDR2 is YFSETQ. Trimming cost V 4 bases and J 1 base; bases outside gene matches: 5.

CDR3 sequence (DNA): TGTGCCTGGAGGAAGGAGACAGGGCGTGAAAAACTGTTTTTT. Translating it yields CAWRKETGREKLFF. J is TRBJ1-4 and V is TRBV30; 7 bases align to TRBD1. CDR3 length equals 14 residues. The V gene's germline CDR1 is GTSNPN and CDR2 SVGIG (reference sequence). Trimming at V came to 3 bases and at J to 7 bases, leaving 8 bases not matched to a gene.

The chain employs TRBV9 and TRBJ1-4; D ambiguous. The germline gives CDR1 SGDLS, CDR2 YYNGEE. V was clipped by 4 bases and J by 8 bases, with 9 bases between them. The CDR3 has 12 residues. CDR3 region: CASSRGQEKLFF. The CDR3 DNA sequence: TGTGCCAGCAGCCGAGGGCAGGAAAAACTGTTTTTT.

This clone was seen a single time. The rearrangement uses TRBV28 and TRBJ1-4; D is uncertain. V lost 2 bases and J 5 bases, leaving 9 bases between the germline ends. Germline V gene data show CDR1 as MDHEN and CDR2 as SYDVKM. The CDR3 length is 14 residues. The CDR3 sequence: CASSLRELNEKLFF. The DNA of the CDR3 is TGTGCCAGCAGTTTAAGGGAATTAAATGAAAAACTGTTTTTT.

This clone was recorded once. CDR3 DNA: TGCAGCGCCGACAGGGTGGGTGAGCAGTTCTTC. This gives the protein CSADRVGEQFF. V and J are TRBV29-1 and TRBJ2-1; TRBD1 agrees at 7 bases. This CDR3 comprises 11 residues. Trimming took 7 bases from V and 9 from J; bases not matched to a gene: 6. Germline V gives CDR1 SQVTM, CDR2 ANQGSEA.

J is TRBJ1-1 and V is TRBV5-5; D remains ambiguous. The CDR3 contains 14 residues. V shed 5 bases and J shed 6 bases, with 17 bases lying between them. Looked up from germline, CDR1 is SGHKS and CDR2 is YYEKEE (reference sequence). CDR3 in amino acids: CASRRDVGPPEAFF. The CDR3 DNA sequence: TGTGCCAGCAGACGCGACGTGGGTCCTCCTGAAGCTTTCTTT.

This clone was seen a handful of times. This rearrangement joins TRBV9 to TRBJ1-5; D unclear. V was shortened by 0 bases and J by 4 bases, with 5 bases between the two germline ends. Per the germline V gene, CDR1 is SGDLS and CDR2 is YYNGEE. The CDR3 is made up of 13 amino acids. In DNA, the CDR3 is TGTGCCAGCAGCGTAGGGAGGAATCAGCCCCAGCATTTT. Its protein product is CASSVGRNQPQHF.

The CDR3 DNA reads TGTGCCAGCAGCCCAGGGGGGAACACCGGGGAGCTGTTTTTT. It codes for CASSPGGNTGELFF. The chain couples TRBV7-9 to TRBJ2-2, with 7 bases matching TRBD1. Germline CDR1 reads SEHNR; CDR2 reads FQNEAQ (reference sequence). With 5 bases clipped from V and 1 base from J, the junction kept 1 base outside the gene matches. The CDR3 covers 14 residues.

This chain connects TRBV5-6 to TRBJ2-5; D uncertain. Trimming pared 1 base from V and 7 bases from J, leaving 8 bases between. CDR3 length equals 12 residues. Germline V lookup: CDR1 SGHDT, CDR2 YYEEEE. In DNA form, the CDR3 reads TGTGCCAGCAGCTTGCGAGGTTCGACCCAGTACTTC. Translated, it gives CASSLRGSTQYF. Drawing the rest from reference TRBV5-6 and TRBJ2-5, the complete variable domain is DAGVTQSPTHLIKTRGQQVTLRCSPKSGHDTVSWYQQALGQGPQFIFQYYEEEERQRGNFPDRFSGHQFPNYSSELNVNALLLGDSALYLCASSLRGSTQYFGPGTRLLVL.

V and J are TRBV5-1 and TRBJ2-2, with a possible D match to TRBD2 (5 bases). With 2 bases removed from V and 4 bases from J, the gap between germline ends came to 12 bases. CDR3 length: 15 residues. CDR1 and CDR2 from the germline V gene are SGHRS and YFSETQ. CDR3 protein: CASSLEGLSTGELFF. CDR3 nucleotides: TGCGCCAGCAGCTTAGAGGGTTTAAGCACCGGGGAGCTGTTTTTT.

The J gene is TRBJ2-7, the V gene TRBV9; 8 positions match TRBD2. The CDR3 is 16 amino acids. Germline V gives CDR1 SGDLS, CDR2 YYNGEE. Trimming at V came to 0 bases and at J to 3 bases, leaving 8 bases not matched to a gene. The CDR3 coding sequence is TGTGCCAGCAGCGTAGGATCGGGACTAGGCCTCTACGAGCAGTACTTC. Translated: CASSVGSGLGLYEQYF.

V and J are TRBV14 and TRBJ1-3; D gene uncertain. This CDR3 spans 16 amino acids. With 4 bases removed from V and 0 bases from J, the gap between germline ends came to 13 bases. The germline V gene has CDR1 SGHDN and CDR2 FVKESK. The CDR3 reads CASSPRSAHSGNTIYF. In nucleotides, the CDR3 is TGTGCCAGCAGCCCCCGGTCGGCCCACTCTGGAAACACCATATATTTT. Looking up the rest from reference TRBV14 and TRBJ1-3 gives the full variable domain: EAGVTQFPSHSVIEKGQTVTLRCDPISGHDNLYWYRRVMGKEIKFLLHFVKESKQDESGMPNNRFLAERTGGTYSTLKVQPAELEDSGVYFCASSPRSAHSGNTIYFGEGSWLTVV.

The V call is TRBV29-1, the J call TRBJ2-1; the D is unclear. The CDR3 runs to 11 residues. The V end was cut by 4 bases, the J end by 5 bases, with 6 bases between. Germline values: CDR1 SQVTM, CDR2 ANQGSEA. CDR3 sequence (DNA): TGCAGCGTTGTCCCGGACAATGAGCAGTTCTTC. This sequence encodes CSVVPDNEQFF.

The chain carries TRBV18 and TRBJ2-1; the match to TRBD2 covers 16 bases. The CDR3 contains 17 residues. The V segment lost 3 bases and the J segment 6 bases; nucleotides outside the gene matches: 5. The V gene's germline CDR1 is KGHSH and CDR2 LQKENI. CDR3 nucleotide sequence: TGTGCCAGCTCACCGGGACTAGCGGGGGGGCTCGGCAATGAGCAGTTCTTC. This translates into CASSPGLAGGLGNEQFF.

The chain is built from TRBV28 and TRBJ2-1; TRBD2 might be the D (6 bases). Between the trimmed V and J ends, which lost 7 bases and 4 bases, there was a span of 14 bases. The CDR3 sequence is 14 residues long. In germline, CDR1 is MDHEN, CDR2 SYDVKM. The CDR3 DNA is TGTGCCAGCATAGGGACTGGGTATTACAATGAGCAGTTCTTC. Translated: CASIGTGYYNEQFF.

The V and J genes are TRBV4-1 and TRBJ2-7; TRBD2 agrees at 7 bases. The germline gives CDR1 MGHRA, CDR2 YSYEKL. After removal of 4 bases from V and 2 bases from J, the junction contained 11 bases not matched to a gene. This CDR3 is built from 16 residues. CDR3 in amino acids: CASSRFSGLPTYEQYF. The CDR3, as DNA: TGCGCCAGCAGCCGATTCTCGGGACTACCTACCTACGAGCAGTACTTC.

This chain links TRBV7-2 with TRBJ1-6; no firm D call. In germline, CDR1 is SGHTA, CDR2 FQGNSA. V was pared by 5 bases and J by 7 bases, with 15 bases between. This CDR3 is built from 15 residues. The CDR3 DNA reads TGTGCCAGCAGCCCGCCCCTGGGAGGAAATTCACCCCTCCACTTT. This codes for CASSPPLGGNSPLHF.

This chain uses TRBV19 with TRBJ1-1; 7 positions match TRBD1. CDR1 is LNHDA and CDR2 is SQIVND in the germline V gene (reference sequence). The junction had 7 bases not matched to a gene; V was cut back by 3 bases and J by 0 bases. The CDR3 length is 16 residues. CDR3 protein: CASSIQGGFMNTEAFF. In DNA form, the CDR3 reads TGTGCCAGTAGTATCCAGGGGGGGTTCATGAACACTGAAGCTTTCTTT.

Written as DNA, the CDR3 is TGCGCCAGCAGCGCCACGGCCTTGAACACTGAAGCTTTCTTT. Translation gives CASSATALNTEAFF. This chain joins TRBV5-1 and TRBJ1-1, with unresolved D. Germline CDR1 and CDR2: SGHRS and YFSETQ. The CDR3 loop spans 14 amino acids. V lost 4 bases to trimming and J lost 0 bases, with 10 bases between them.